These T cell receptor beta chains were read from a single sample in a study of vaccination and CD4 T cells after COVID-19. In TCRdb, the PCR reads were re-called with MiXCR into one record per CDR3 protein. The data contain around 13,000 distinct CDR3 sequences, roughly 20% of them seen just once; the ten biggest clones take up 15%. The antigens of these receptors remain unknown. The sample consisted of cultured CD4+ T cells from blood. Receptors were obtained from a human donor with COVID-19. The CDR3 runs from the conserved cysteine through the conserved F or W. D genes are given only for firm matches. The size field is filled for only some rows; it gives once, few, many or a size class.

j_gene	v_gene	len	d_gene	abundance	CDR3nt	CDR3aa
TRBJ1-6	TRBV6-1	17	-	medium-sized	TGTGCCAGCAGTCCACTTGACAGCAGCTCCTATAATTCACCCCTCCACTTT	CASSPLDSSSYNSPLHF
TRBJ2-7	TRBV29-1	12	-	-	TGCAGCGCTCGGGGGACCATCTACGAGCAGTACTTC	CSARGTIYEQYF
TRBJ1-2	TRBV7-2	16	-	few	TGTGCCAGCAGCTTAGACAGACCTACAAATTCCTATGGCTACACCTTC	CASSLDRPTNSYGYTF
TRBJ1-2	TRBV7-8	14	-	few	TGTGCCAGCAGCTTAGGCGAGTTAAAGTCCAGCTACACCTTC	CASSLGELKSSYTF
TRBJ1-5	TRBV6-1	16	TRBD1	few	TGTGCCAGCAGTGACCCTGGCAGGGGGGTTGCTCAGCCCCAGCATTTT	CASSDPGRGVAQPQHF
TRBJ2-1	TRBV7-2	17	-	-	TGTGCCAGCAGCTTATCTCGGGGTCTTTCGTCCTACAATGAGCAGTTCTTC	CASSLSRGLSSYNEQFF
TRBJ1-5	TRBV6-1	15	TRBD1	-	TGTGCCAGCAGAATCGACAGGGGGCTCAATCAGCCCCAGCATTTT	CASRIDRGLNQPQHF
TRBJ2-5	TRBV7-2	20	-	-	TGTGCCAGCAGCTTAACCCCGACAGGGTTTGCCGCAGGGGGGCAAGAGACCCAGTACTTC	CASSLTPTGFAAGGQETQYF
TRBJ1-5	TRBV15	15	-	medium-sized	TGTGCCACCAGCAGGAATACAGGGATTCTTCAGCCCCAGCATTTT	CATSRNTGILQPQHF
TRBJ1-5	TRBV7-9	14	-	medium-sized	TGTGCCAGCAGGTGCGGACCGGTCAATCAGCCCCAGCATTTT	CASRCGPVNQPQHF
TRBJ2-7	TRBV5-1	15	TRBD1	few	TGCGCCAGCAGCTCCTCCGGGACAGGGGAGTACGAGCAGTACTTC	CASSSSGTGEYEQYF
TRBJ2-5	TRBV2	16	-	few	TGTGCCAGCAGTATCGGGGCCAACAACCCCCAAGAGACCCAGTACTTC	CASSIGANNPQETQYF
TRBJ1-2	TRBV6-4	17	-	-	TGTGCCGGCAGTGACTCATGGGACCCAGCCGTTTCGTCGGGCTACACCTTC	CAGSDSWDPAVSSGYTF
TRBJ1-4	TRBV6-1	16	-	-	TGTGCCAGCAGGAGAACAGCCATTGCAACTAATGAAAAACTGTTTTTT	CASRRTAIATNEKLFF
TRBJ2-3	TRBV24-1	14	-	few	TGTGCCACCAGTCGACAAGACTATCCAGATACGCAGTATTTT	CATSRQDYPDTQYF